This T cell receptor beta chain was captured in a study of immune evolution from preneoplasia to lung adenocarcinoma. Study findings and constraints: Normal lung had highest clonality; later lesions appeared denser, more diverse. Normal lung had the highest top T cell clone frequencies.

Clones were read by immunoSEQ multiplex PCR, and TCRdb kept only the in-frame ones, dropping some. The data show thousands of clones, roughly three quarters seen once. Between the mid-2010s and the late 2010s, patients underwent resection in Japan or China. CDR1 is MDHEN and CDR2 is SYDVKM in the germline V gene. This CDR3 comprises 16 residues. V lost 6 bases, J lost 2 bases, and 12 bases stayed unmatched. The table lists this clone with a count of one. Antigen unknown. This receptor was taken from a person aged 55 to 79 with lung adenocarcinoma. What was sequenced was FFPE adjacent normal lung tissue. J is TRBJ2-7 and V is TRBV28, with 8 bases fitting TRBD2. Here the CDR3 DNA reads TGTGCCAGCAGACACAAAGGGACTAGTTGGCCCTACGAGCAGTACTTC. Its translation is CASRHKGTSWPYEQYF. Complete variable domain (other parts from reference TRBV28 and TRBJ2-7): DVKVTQSSRYLVKRTGEKVFLECVQDMDHENMFWYRQDPGLGLRLIYFSYDVKMKEKGDIPEGYSVSREKKERFSLILESASTNQTSMYLCASRHKGTSWPYEQYFGPGTRLTVT.